The sequence of this TCR beta chain was determined in a study of T-cell reconstitution after alpha-beta-depleted transplantation in children. The TCRbeta library was prepared with unique molecular identifiers. Each CDR3 protein is one row after TCRdb ran MiXCR on the PCR reads. The table shows more than 100,000 distinct CDR3 sequences, with 23% occurring only once. The CDR3 consists of 15 residues. Germline V lookup: CDR1 MNHEY, CDR2 SMNVEV (reference sequence). V lost 2 bases to trimming and J lost 1 base; unmatched junction nucleotides: 5. This clonotype was obtained from a male patient aged 2-15 years who had a stem cell transplant for chronic granulomatous disease, so the T cells may come from the graft donor. The chain carries TRBV27 and TRBJ2-7; 7 nucleotides match TRBD1. The sequenced sample was PBMCs, mostly from graft donor cells, obtained 180 days after TCRalphabeta/CD19-depleted stem cell transplant. The CDR3: CASSLLGQVSYEQYF. The CDR3 nucleotides read TGTGCCAGCAGTTTACTCGGACAGGTGTCCTACGAGCAGTACTTC.